These 24 T cell receptor beta chains originate from one sample sequenced in a study of CD8 T cells in Susac syndrome. With random hexamers, roughly 0.45 to 1 ug RNA was reverse transcribed. TCRdb itself ran the immunoSEQ multiplex PCR reads through MiXCR, one entry per CDR3 protein. The data show under 150,000 distinct CDR3 sequences, roughly 94% seen once. Source material: CD4+ T cells from PBMCs. The source is a human donor with Susac syndrome.

The rearrangement links TRBV20-1 to TRBJ2-3; 10 nucleotides agree with TRBD2. CDR1 and CDR2 (germline): DFQATT, SNEGSKA (reference sequence). With 2 bases clipped from V and 4 bases from J, the junction kept 0 bases outside the gene matches. The CDR3 covers 13 residues. The CDR3 coding sequence is TGCAGTGCTAGACTAGCGGGAGCAGATACGCAGTATTTT. Protein product: CSARLAGADTQYF.

This CDR3 reads CASSLGDRSSYEQYF. CDR3 coding DNA: TGTGCCAGCAGCTTAGGAGACAGAAGTTCCTACGAGCAGTACTTC. The J gene is TRBJ2-7, the V gene TRBV13; D might be TRBD1 (5 bases). V was trimmed by 0 bases and J by 1 base, leaving 10 bases between them. Germline V gene sequence: CDR1 PRHDT, CDR2 FYEKMQ (reference sequence). CDR3 length: 15 residues.

The chain is built from TRBV14 and TRBJ1-1; D remains ambiguous. Germline CDR1 SGHDN, CDR2 FVKESK. Deletions cut 4 bases from V and 8 bases from J, with 11 bases between. This CDR3 is built from 12 residues. CDR3 in DNA: TGTGCCAGCAGCCCTAGGCGTTCCGAAGCTTTCTTT. Translation: CASSPRRSEAFF.

This sequence joins TRBV29-1 and TRBJ2-7, with D possibly TRBD2 on 6 matching bases. This CDR3 is 13 amino acids long. Germline V gene data show CDR1 as SQVTM and CDR2 as ANQGSEA. This CDR3 is CSFFGGPAYEQYF. DNA of the CDR3: TGCAGTTTTTTTGGAGGGCCCGCCTACGAGCAGTACTTC.

The rearrangement uses TRBV30 and TRBJ2-7, with TRBD1 identical over 9 bases. Germline V gene lookup returns CDR1 GTSNPN and CDR2 SVGIG (reference sequence). J gave up 5 bases and V 3 bases, and 5 bases lay outside the gene matches. This CDR3 region has 13 residues. CDR3 sequence reads: CAWRLDRGHEQYF. CDR3 nucleotides: TGTGCCTGGAGATTGGACAGGGGACACGAGCAGTACTTC.

The chain employs TRBV7-9 and TRBJ2-7; D unclear. CDR3 length: 11 residues. Germline V gene sequence: CDR1 SEHNR, CDR2 FQNEAQ (reference sequence). The V and J ends lost 5 bases and 4 bases respectively, with 6 bases between them. The CDR3 is CASSIGYEQYF. As DNA, the CDR3 is TGTGCCAGCAGCATTGGGTACGAGCAGTACTTC.

This clonotype was seen once. The genes are TRBV30 and TRBJ2-7, with 12 bases lining up with TRBD2. The V gene end was trimmed by 3 bases and the J gene end by 5 bases; junction bases not matched to a gene: 14. Germline CDR1 and CDR2: GTSNPN and SVGIG (reference sequence). CDR3 length equals 17 residues. CDR3 nucleotides: TGTGCCTGGAGAGGCCTCCTGGACGCTAGCGGGAGGGACGAGCAGTACTTC. Protein: CAWRGLLDASGRDEQYF.

The chain couples TRBV11-2 to TRBJ2-4, with TRBD2 as a possible D gene (6 bases). This CDR3 has 14 amino acids. Trimming took off 4 bases at V and 6 bases at J, with 13 bases between the two ends. The V gene's germline CDR1 is SGHAT and CDR2 FQNNGV. CDR3 amino acids: CASSSTGGVNIQYF. Here the CDR3 DNA reads TGTGCCAGCAGCTCTACAGGCGGGGTAAACATTCAGTACTTC.

The chain recombines TRBV29-1 with TRBJ1-2, with D unclear. This CDR3 comprises 11 residues. Germline V gene lookup returns CDR1 SQVTM and CDR2 ANQGSEA. Trimming left V 3 bases short and J 8 bases short, with 10 bases between. The DNA for the CDR3 is TGCAGCGTTGACCCATCTATGGGCTACACCTTC. This translates into CSVDPSMGYTF.

This clonotype was recorded only once. This chain links TRBV20-1 with TRBJ1-5; D possibly corresponds to TRBD1 (5 bases). The germline V gene encodes CDR1 DFQATT and CDR2 SNEGSKA (reference sequence). Trimming stripped 1 base from V and 5 bases from J, with 12 bases between. The CDR3 extends over 14 amino acids. The CDR3 sequence is CSARASGAHQPQHF. The CDR3 bases are TGCAGTGCTAGAGCTTCCGGGGCTCATCAGCCCCAGCATTTT.

The gene calls are TRBV29-1 and TRBJ2-1; tentatively, D is TRBD2 (6 bases). V shed 6 bases and J shed 4 bases, with 10 bases lying between them. The CDR3 consists of 12 residues. From germline, CDR1 is SQVTM and CDR2 ANQGSEA. Here the CDR3 reads CSVTEGYNEQFF. For the CDR3, the DNA is TGCAGCGTGACGGAGGGGTACAATGAGCAGTTCTTC.

The genes are TRBV29-1 and TRBJ2-5, with D maybe TRBD1 (7 bases). The CDR3 contains 13 residues. V gave up 7 bases and J gave up 4 bases, with 16 bases separating them. Germline V lookup: CDR1 SQVTM, CDR2 ANQGSEA. DNA for the CDR3: TGCAGCGCTCGCCAGGGGGGTTCAGAGACCCAGTACTTC. As protein: CSARQGGSETQYF. The full variable domain, completed using reference TRBV29-1 and TRBJ2-5, is SAVISQKPSRDICQRGTSLTIQCQVDSQVTMMFWYRQQPGQSLTLIATANQGSEATYESGFVIDKFPISRPNLTFSTLTVSNMSPEDSSIYLCSARQGGSETQYFGPGTRLLVL.

The rearrangement uses TRBV20-1 and TRBJ1-1; weak D call: TRBD1 (5 bases). Germline V gene data show CDR1 as DFQATT and CDR2 as SNEGSKA (reference sequence). V gave up 3 bases and J gave up 1 base, with 15 bases separating them. The CDR3 contains 15 residues. In nucleotides, the CDR3 is TGCAGTGCTAGTCCCTCGGGACTCAGGAACACTGAAGCTTTCTTT. This translates into CSASPSGLRNTEAFF.

This chain joins TRBV29-1 and TRBJ2-7; 7 bases agree with TRBD1. The CDR3 sequence is 13 residues long. Germline V gene sequence: CDR1 SQVTM, CDR2 ANQGSEA. Trimming took 7 bases from V and 4 from J; bases not matched to a gene: 10. The CDR3, as DNA: TGCAGCGCCCGGGGACAGCTCCTTTACGAGCAGTACTTC. This translates into CSARGQLLYEQYF.

In DNA form, the CDR3 reads TGCAGTGCTAGTCCTCAGCGTGCGGGGACGGGAAAACTGTTTTTT. It yields the protein CSASPQRAGTGKLFF. This chain uses TRBV20-1 with TRBJ1-4, with D perhaps TRBD1 (5 bases). Trimming removed 3 bases at V and 10 bases at J, with 21 bases between. CDR1 and CDR2 (germline): DFQATT, SNEGSKA (reference sequence). This CDR3 is 15 amino acids long.

The chain joins TRBV7-3 to TRBJ2-5; D may be TRBD2 (6 bases). Germline V gives CDR1 SGHTA, CDR2 FQGTGA. This CDR3 comprises 13 residues. V was clipped by 2 bases and J by 7 bases, with 11 bases between them. CDR3 in amino acids: CASSLREKGTQYF. Written as DNA, the CDR3 is TGTGCCAGCAGCTTACGGGAGAAAGGGACCCAGTACTTC.

The chain carries TRBV30 and TRBJ1-4; 7 nucleotides line up with TRBD1. CDR1 is GTSNPN and CDR2 is SVGIG in the germline V gene (reference sequence). This CDR3 is built from 14 residues. V was clipped by 4 bases and J by 8 bases; unmatched bases: 10. CDR3 residues: CAWTRGGSNEKLFF. In nucleotides, the CDR3 is TGTGCCTGGACCAGAGGGGGCTCGAACGAAAAACTGTTTTTT.

The J gene is TRBJ1-2, the V gene TRBV6-5, with TRBD1 as a possible D gene (6 bases). The CDR3 has 13 amino acids. V lost 6 bases to trimming and J lost 3 bases, with 11 bases between them. Germline V gene sequence: CDR1 MNHEY, CDR2 SVGAGI. The CDR3 loop is CASSLGQYYGYTF. CDR3 coding DNA: TGTGCCAGCAGCCTCGGACAGTACTATGGCTACACCTTC.

This chain links TRBV7-9 with TRBJ2-1, with D perhaps given as TRBD1 or TRBD2 (6 bases each). This CDR3 comprises 15 residues. The germline V gene encodes CDR1 SEHNR and CDR2 FQNEAQ (reference sequence). V was cut by 3 bases and J by 2 bases, with 11 bases left in between. The CDR3 coding sequence is TGTGCCAGCAGCTTCTCGGGGGCCACCTACAATGAGCAGTTCTTC. Encoded protein: CASSFSGATYNEQFF.

This rearrangement joins TRBV5-1 to TRBJ2-5; no reliable D call. From germline, CDR1 is SGHRS and CDR2 YFSETQ. V was pared by 4 bases and J by 5 bases, with 6 bases between. This CDR3 has 11 amino acids. DNA for the CDR3: TGCGCCAGCAGCATGGGGGAGACCCAGTACTTC. It specifies CASSMGETQYF.

The chain uses TRBV5-1 and TRBJ1-2, with D perhaps TRBD1 (6 bases). Germline-derived CDR1 and CDR2 are SGHRS and YFSETQ. V shed 3 bases and J shed 7 bases, with 16 bases lying between them. The CDR3 consists of 14 residues. The CDR3 DNA reads TGCGCCAGCAGCTCCGGGACACTTAGTCTTGGCTACACCTTC. It translates to CASSSGTLSLGYTF.

This clonotype showed up just once. The genes are TRBV29-1 and TRBJ2-1, with TRBD2 matching 7 bases. The germline gives CDR1 SQVTM, CDR2 ANQGSEA. J gave up 0 bases and V 7 bases, and 12 bases lay outside the gene matches. CDR3 length equals 16 residues. The CDR3 sequence is CSGTLAAISSYNEQFF. CDR3 DNA sequence: TGCAGCGGAACTCTAGCGGCTATAAGCTCCTACAATGAGCAGTTCTTC.

The chain carries TRBV29-1 and TRBJ1-2; D unclear. Germline CDR1 reads SQVTM; CDR2 reads ANQGSEA. The V and J ends lost 8 bases and 0 bases respectively, with 13 bases between them. The CDR3 is 13 amino acids. DNA for the CDR3: TGCAGCATCAACGGAAAAACTAACTATGGCTACACCTTC. Protein sequence: CSINGKTNYGYTF.

The genes are TRBV20-1 and TRBJ2-4; no definite D call. Germline CDR1 and CDR2: DFQATT and SNEGSKA (reference sequence). Trimming left V 5 bases short and J 1 base short, with 9 bases between. The CDR3 has 13 residues. The CDR3 sequence is CSAGRVAKNIQYF. The CDR3 bases are TGCAGTGCTGGTCGGGTGGCCAAAAACATTCAGTACTTC.